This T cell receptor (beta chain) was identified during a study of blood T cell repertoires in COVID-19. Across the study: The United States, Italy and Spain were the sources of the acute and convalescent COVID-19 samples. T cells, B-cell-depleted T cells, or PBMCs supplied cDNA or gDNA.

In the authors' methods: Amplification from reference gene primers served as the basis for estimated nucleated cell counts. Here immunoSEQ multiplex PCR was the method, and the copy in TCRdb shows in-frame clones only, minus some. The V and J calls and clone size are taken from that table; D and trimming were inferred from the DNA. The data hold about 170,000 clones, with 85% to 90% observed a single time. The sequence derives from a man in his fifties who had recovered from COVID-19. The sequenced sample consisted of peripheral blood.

CDR3 amino acids: CASSLALAMWAGETQYF. CDR3 sequence (DNA): TGTGCCAGCAGCTTAGCGCTAGCGATGTGGGCTGGGGAGACCCAGTACTTC. V is TRBV7-2 and J is TRBJ2-5, with D perhaps matching TRBD2 (6 bases). The V gene lost 0 bases and the J gene lost 5 bases, with 19 bases spanning the gap. The CDR3 is made up of 17 amino acids. The V gene's germline CDR1 is SGHTA and CDR2 FQGNSA.